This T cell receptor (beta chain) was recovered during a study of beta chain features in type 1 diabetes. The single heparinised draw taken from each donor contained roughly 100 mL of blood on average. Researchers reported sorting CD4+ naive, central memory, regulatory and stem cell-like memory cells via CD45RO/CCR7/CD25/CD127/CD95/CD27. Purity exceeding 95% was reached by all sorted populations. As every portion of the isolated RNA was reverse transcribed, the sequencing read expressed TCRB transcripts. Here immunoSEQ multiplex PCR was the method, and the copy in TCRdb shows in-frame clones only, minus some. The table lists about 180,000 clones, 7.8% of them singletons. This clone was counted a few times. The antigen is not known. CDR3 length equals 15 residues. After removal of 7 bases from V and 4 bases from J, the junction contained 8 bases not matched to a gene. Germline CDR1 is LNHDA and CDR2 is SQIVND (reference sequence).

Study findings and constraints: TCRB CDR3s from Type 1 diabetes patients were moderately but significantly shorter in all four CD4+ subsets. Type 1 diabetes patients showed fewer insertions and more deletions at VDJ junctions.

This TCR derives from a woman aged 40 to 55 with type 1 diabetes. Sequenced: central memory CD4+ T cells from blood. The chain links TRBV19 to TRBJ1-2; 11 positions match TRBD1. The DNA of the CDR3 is TGTGCCAGTATCCCAGCAGGACAGGGGGCCTATGGCTACACCTTC. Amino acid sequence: CASIPAGQGAYGYTF. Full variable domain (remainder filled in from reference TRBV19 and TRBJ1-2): DGGITQSPKYLFRKEGQNVTLSCEQNLNHDAMYWYRQDPGQGLRLIYYSQIVNDFQKGDIAEGYSVSREKKESFPLTVTSAQKNPTAFYLCASIPAGQGAYGYTFGSGTRLTVV.